This is a list of T cell receptor beta chains from one sample in a study of blood T cell repertoires in COVID-19. Produced via immunoSEQ multiplex PCR; TCRdb's table is partial and in-frame only. The sample records about 100,000 clones, more than 70% being singletons. Sequenced input: peripheral blood. The receptors were sampled from a man aged 40-49 years with active or convalescent COVID-19. Both conserved end residues are trimmed from each CDR3.

ASGHDREQF	TRBV12-5	TRBJ2-1
ASSLANGRLGDTQY	TRBV7-6	TRBJ2-3
ASRLNQGTSHNEQF	TRBV6-6	TRBJ2-1
SGRRGPTSGSGNEQF	TRBV29-1	TRBJ2-1
AWNRPDRGIAKNIQY	TRBV30	TRBJ2-4
ASSSGESTDTQY	TRBV5-1	TRBJ2-3
ASSYIDTTREAF	TRBV6-6	TRBJ1-1
ASSEASYRRPYEQY	TRBV6-1	TRBJ2-7
ASSPGKEKLF	TRBV6-5	TRBJ1-4
ASSLGLTSGNQETQY	TRBV7-3	TRBJ2-5
ASSYGQGSGELF	TRBV6-5	TRBJ2-2
ASSPRALYDTDTQY	TRBV7-9	TRBJ2-3
ASSVLIAGDTQY	TRBV9	TRBJ2-3
ASSLRGGETQY	TRBV7-3	TRBJ2-5
ASHSGNEQF	TRBV28	TRBJ2-1
ASSPSVRNTEAF	TRBV19	TRBJ1-1
AISESLLAGGWSSYEQY	TRBV10-3	TRBJ2-7
ASSYASEAF	TRBV6-2/TRBV6-3	TRBJ1-1
ASSLGDTSSNQPQH	TRBV28	TRBJ1-5
ASSQRPPKTGTEAF	TRBV27	TRBJ1-1
ASSPSTGRNTEAF	TRBV7-2	TRBJ1-1
ASSTGAMTYYEQY	TRBV28	TRBJ2-7
ASRLNEAWNQPQH	TRBV6-5	TRBJ1-5
ASSDRAGTDTQY	TRBV28	TRBJ2-3
ATSDFGTSGTDTQY	TRBV24-1	TRBJ2-3
ASSSQWTQY	TRBV28	TRBJ2-5
ASSTRQGFTEAF	TRBV5-1	TRBJ1-1
ASSLREGQGAFSTNEKLF	TRBV23-1	TRBJ1-4
ASSFRNTGELF	TRBV27	TRBJ2-2
ASSLGGVAYEQY	TRBV28	TRBJ2-7
ASSTGTGVSEQY	TRBV10-2	TRBJ2-7
ASSLAPVGGYGYT	TRBV5-6	TRBJ1-2
SVSTGGLYEQY	TRBV29-1	TRBJ2-7
ASSLDRGSPLH	TRBV7-2	TRBJ1-6
ASSDCLRCYT	TRBV6-4	TRBJ1-2
ASSVRDRDTEAF	TRBV9	TRBJ1-1
ASSQFSGSSYEQY	TRBV4-3	TRBJ2-7
ASSALQGFRTEAF	TRBV5-1	TRBJ1-1
ASSLKPWTSGKETQY	TRBV28	TRBJ2-5
ASSLVGAGGETQY	TRBV5-1	TRBJ2-5
ASSSGGRKNTEAF	TRBV5-5	TRBJ1-1
ASNRDGGAGNTIY	TRBV9	TRBJ1-3